The TCR beta chain under discussion was sequenced for a study of T cell repertoires in cytomegalovirus infection. Study-level background: An indication of both CMV infection and matching HLA type came from public TCR beta signatures. Broader study findings: Cumulated frequencies of public TCR beta families served to identify carriers of CMV plus the relevant HLA.

The CDR3 length is 14 residues. Deletions cut 4 bases from V and 7 bases from J, with 13 bases between. The germline CDR1 and CDR2 sequences are SGHTA and FQGNSA. This clonotype showed up many times. Its cognate antigen is unknown. TCRdb redid the calling of the reads with MiXCR, one entry per CDR3 protein. Counted here are a few hundred thousand distinct CDR3 sequences, over 8% occurring once; the ten biggest clones make up about 16%. The receptor was isolated from a human donor in good health (CMV status not recorded). Some clones in this sample may be carry-over from other donors' samples. Specimen: PBMCs. The chain couples TRBV7-2 to TRBJ2-2; a possible D gene is TRBD1 (6 bases). CDR3 amino acids: CASSSDTGNGELFF. The DNA of the CDR3 is TGTGCCAGCAGCTCCGACACAGGGAACGGGGAGCTGTTTTTT.